This T cell receptor beta chain is from a study of PD-1 blockade in classical Hodgkin lymphoma. The study's findings and limits: Nivolumab starters within 1 year of ASCT were excluded. In CD4+ cells, TCR diversity went up significantly by C4D1, but in CD8+ cells it did not. Causes of the repertoire differences remain undefined, possibly disease activity or prior therapy. Lower baseline TCR diversity was reported for newly diagnosed patients than for healthy donors.

TCRdb's copy holds only in-frame clones and misses some; the assay was immunoSEQ multiplex PCR. This sample has some 7,000 clones, with approximately 60% found just once. Described time point: cycle 4 day 1 (C4D1), after 6 weeks of nivolumab. After autologous stem cell transplantation all patients relapsed, and prior brentuximab vedotin exposure differed between cohorts. Investigators obtained CD8+ T cells from thawed PBMCs by magnetic negative selection. The germline V gene has CDR1 SGHNT and CDR2 YYREEE (reference sequence). Trimming took 0 bases from V and 9 from J, leaving 10 bases between them. The CDR3 contains 14 residues. As for this clone: As yet, its antigen is unknown.

The clonotype was recovered from a human donor with classical Hodgkin lymphoma. The V call is TRBV5-4, the J call TRBJ1-6, with D hard to call. The material was CD8+ T cells from blood, obtained before the fourth cycle of nivolumab. The chain's CDR3 is CASSLEGPGSPLHF. The CDR3 DNA follows: TGTGCCAGCAGCTTGGAGGGTCCAGGTTCACCCCTCCACTTT.